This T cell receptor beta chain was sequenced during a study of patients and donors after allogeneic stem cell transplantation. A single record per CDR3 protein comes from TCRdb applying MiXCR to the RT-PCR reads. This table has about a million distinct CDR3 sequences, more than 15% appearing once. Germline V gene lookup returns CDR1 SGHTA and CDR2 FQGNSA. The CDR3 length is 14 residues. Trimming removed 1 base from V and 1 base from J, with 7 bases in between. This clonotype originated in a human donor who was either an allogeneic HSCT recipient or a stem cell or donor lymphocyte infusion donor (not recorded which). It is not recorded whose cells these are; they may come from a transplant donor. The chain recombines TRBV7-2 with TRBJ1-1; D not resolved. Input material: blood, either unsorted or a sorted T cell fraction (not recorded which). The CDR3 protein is CASSLDLRNTEAFF. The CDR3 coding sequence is TGTGCCAGCAGCTTAGATCTTCGGAACACTGAAGCTTTCTTT.